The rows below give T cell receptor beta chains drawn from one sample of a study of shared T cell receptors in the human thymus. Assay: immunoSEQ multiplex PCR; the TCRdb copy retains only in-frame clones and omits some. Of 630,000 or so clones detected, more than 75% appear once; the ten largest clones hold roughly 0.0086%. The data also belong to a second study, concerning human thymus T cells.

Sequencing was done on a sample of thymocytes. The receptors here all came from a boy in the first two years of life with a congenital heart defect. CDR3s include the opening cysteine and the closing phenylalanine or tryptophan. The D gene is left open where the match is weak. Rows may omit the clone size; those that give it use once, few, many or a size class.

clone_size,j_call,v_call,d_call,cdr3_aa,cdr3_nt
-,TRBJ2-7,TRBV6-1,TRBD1,CAAPDRGTGRYEQYF,TGTGCCGCACCAGATAGGGGGACAGGGCGCTACGAGCAGTACTTC
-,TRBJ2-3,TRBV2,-,CADLPWTGTDTQYF,TGTGCCGACCTCCCTTGGACAGGCACAGATACGCAGTATTTT
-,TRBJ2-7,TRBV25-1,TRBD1,CASSELVPRDRATYEQYF,TGTGCCAGCAGTGAGTTGGTTCCGCGGGACAGGGCTACCTACGAGCAGTACTTC
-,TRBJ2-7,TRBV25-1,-,CASSESLTFYEQYF,TGTGCCAGCAGTGAATCATTGACTTTCTACGAGCAGTACTTC
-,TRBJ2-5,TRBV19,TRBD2,CASRGGTTQYF,TGTGCCAGTAGGGGGGGGACTACCCAGTACTTC
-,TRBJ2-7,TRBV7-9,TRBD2,CASSLAWGGSYEQYF,TGTGCCAGCAGCTTAGCGTGGGGGGGCTCCTACGAGCAGTACTTC
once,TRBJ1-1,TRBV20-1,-,CSAPGNTEAFF,TGCAGTGCGCCGGGGAACACTGAAGCTTTCTTT
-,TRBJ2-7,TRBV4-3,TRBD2,CASSQDLAGGPGYEQYF,TGCGCCAGCAGCCAAGATCTGGCGGGAGGGCCGGGCTACGAGCAGTACTTC
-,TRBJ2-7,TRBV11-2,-,CASSLSSSYEQYF,TGTGCCAGCAGCCTCTCGAGCTCCTACGAGCAGTACTTC
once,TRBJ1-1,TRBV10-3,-,CAISDHRPNTEAFF,TGTGCCATCAGTGATCACAGGCCGAACACTGAAGCTTTCTTT
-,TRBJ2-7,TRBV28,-,CASSPPKFSYEQYF,TGTGCCAGCAGTCCCCCAAAATTTTCCTACGAGCAGTACTTC
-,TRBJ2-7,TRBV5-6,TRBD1,CASRRDRVNEQYF,TGTGCCAGCAGACGGGACAGGGTGAACGAGCAGTACTTC
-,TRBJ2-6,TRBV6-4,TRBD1,CASSPQGDGANVLTF,TGTGCCAGCAGTCCACAGGGGGACGGGGCCAACGTCCTGACTTTC
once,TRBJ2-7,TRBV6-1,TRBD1,CASSEIHNGMTGGCYEQYF,TGTGCCAGCAGTGAAATCCATAATGGAATGACAGGGGGCTGCTACGAGCAGTACTTC
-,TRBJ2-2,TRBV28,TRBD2,CASSSHPGTSGRAGTGELFF,TGTGCCAGCAGTTCACACCCCGGGACTAGCGGGAGGGCCGGGACCGGGGAGCTGTTTTTT